Given below is one TCR beta chain in context. CDR1 and CDR2 (germline): MGHRA, YSYEKL. The CDR3 sequence is 17 residues long. This entry belongs to a study of monozygotic twins with inflammatory bowel disease. TCRdb re-called the 5' RACE reads and gives one entry per CDR3 protein, without DNA. The clone table shows 330,000 or so distinct CDR3 sequences, with the ten largest holding approximately 2%. Sequenced material: blood. This rearrangement joins TRBV4-1 to TRBJ1-2; the D call from TCRdb, TRBD1, cannot be confirmed without DNA. The TCR comes from a human donor with ulcerative colitis or Crohn's disease, or a healthy co-twin of an affected twin (not recorded which). CDR3 amino acids: CASSQLASGTPNYGYTF.